The source of this T cell receptor (beta chain) is a study of long-term antiretroviral therapy in people with HIV. As for the study in general: The earliest samples came about a decade before the 2015 immediate-ART recommendation. General study findings and limits: Repertoires with HIV possessed tighter CDR3 length spans than those of controls. All time points showed a repertoire dominated by clones expanded before ART.

Assay version v3.0 of immunoSEQ was used, and it was run at survey level. The study targeted roughly 35,000-50,000 T-cell genomes per sample in sequencing. Libraries were prepared by immunoSEQ multiplex PCR; TCRdb keeps only in-frame clonotypes and omits some of them. The table shows 33,000 or so clones, with roughly 97% occurring only once. Notes on this clone: Its antigen is still unknown.

Trimming removed 5 bases at V and 2 bases at J, with 16 bases between. Germline V gene data show CDR1 as SGHTA and CDR2 as FQGTGA. This CDR3 has 15 amino acids. This clonotype was sampled from a man under 40 with HIV. The chain is built from TRBV7-3 and TRBJ2-7; TRBD2 is a possible D gene (5 bases). The sample in question was unsorted PBMCs, obtained 7.6 years after starting antiretroviral therapy. CDR3 in amino acids: CASSPFPGSTYEQYF. CDR3 sequence (DNA): TGTGCCAGCAGCCCCTTCCCGGGGTCAACCTACGAGCAGTACTTC.